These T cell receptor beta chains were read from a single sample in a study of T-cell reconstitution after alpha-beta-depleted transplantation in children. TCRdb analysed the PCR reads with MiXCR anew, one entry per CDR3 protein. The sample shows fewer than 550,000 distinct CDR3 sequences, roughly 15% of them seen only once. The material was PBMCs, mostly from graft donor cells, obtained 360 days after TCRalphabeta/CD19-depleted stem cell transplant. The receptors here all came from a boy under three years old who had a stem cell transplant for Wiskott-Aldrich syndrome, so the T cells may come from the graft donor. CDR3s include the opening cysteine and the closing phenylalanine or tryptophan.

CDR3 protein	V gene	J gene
CASSPGPRDTGELFF	TRBV7-9	TRBJ2-2
CATSEAGGLGEQYF	TRBV24-1	TRBJ2-7
CASSSDHRWYF	TRBV28	TRBJ2-7
CATSDLISSYYEQYF	TRBV24-1	TRBJ2-7
CASSLDRKGSLYEQYF	TRBV11-3	TRBJ2-7
CASSLVPSGRGSYEQFF	TRBV11-2	TRBJ2-1
CASRPAWGEGGYTF	TRBV6-5	TRBJ1-2
CASSRLAGSQETQYF	TRBV25-1	TRBJ2-5
CASSYAAATDTQYF	TRBV6-5	TRBJ2-3
CASSEARGPNTEAFF	TRBV6-1	TRBJ1-1
CASSTDRAYEQYF	TRBV5-1	TRBJ2-7
CAISQLAGGQIDTQYF	TRBV10-3	TRBJ2-3
CASSQGFRTANEKLFF	TRBV4-3	TRBJ1-4
CASSQASGDFFYEQYF	TRBV14	TRBJ2-7
CASSPTPSRGSYNEQFF	TRBV5-1	TRBJ2-1
CASRSTGRATSHEQYF	TRBV27	TRBJ2-7
CASSQPTGVQETQYF	TRBV3-1	TRBJ2-5
CASSFRGQGPDGYTF	TRBV11-2	TRBJ1-2
CASSRQHNSNQPQHF	TRBV12-3/TRBV12-4	TRBJ1-5
CASSLSRGTGEQYF	TRBV12-3/TRBV12-4	TRBJ2-7
CATSDRRGNRGISGELFF	TRBV24-1	TRBJ2-2